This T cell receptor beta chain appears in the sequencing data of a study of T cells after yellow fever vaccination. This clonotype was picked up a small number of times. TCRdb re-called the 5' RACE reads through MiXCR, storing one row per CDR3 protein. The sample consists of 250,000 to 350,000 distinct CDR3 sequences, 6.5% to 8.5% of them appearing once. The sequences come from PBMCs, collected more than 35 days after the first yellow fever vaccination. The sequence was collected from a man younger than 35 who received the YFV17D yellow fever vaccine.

CDR3 bases: TGTGCCAGCAGCATCGACAGGGGCACCTCCTACGAGCAGTACGTC. This gives the protein CASSIDRGTSYEQYV. The chain uses TRBV5-4 and TRBJ2-7; 8 nucleotides agree with TRBD1. The junction had 6 bases not matched to a gene; V was cut back by 4 bases and J by 0 bases. The CDR3 totals 15 residues. Germline CDR1 and CDR2: SGHNT and YYREEE (reference sequence).